This TCR beta chain was sequenced in a study of blood T cell repertoires in COVID-19. Assay used: immunoSEQ multiplex PCR; TCRdb lists only in-frame clones, some missing. The sample contains about 200,000 clones, about 89% of which appear only once. The CDR3 extends over 14 amino acids. Germline lookup yields CDR1 MNHEY and CDR2 SVGAGI. V lost 7 bases, J lost 3 bases, and 13 bases lay in between. This sequence originates from a young woman who had recovered from COVID-19. The V and J genes are TRBV6-5 and TRBJ2-1; D possibly corresponds to TRBD2 (6 bases). What was sequenced was PBMCs or T cells enriched from blood (not recorded which). CDR3: CASTPPRGYNEQFF. DNA for the CDR3: TGTGCCAGCACCCCCCCGCGGGGCTACAATGAGCAGTTCTTC.